One sample yielded the 20 T cell receptor beta chains listed below, sequenced in a study of T cells in Graves' hyperthyroidism and ophthalmopathy. RNA transcripts served as the template for amplifying TCR beta CDR3 regions. The HTBI primer set served for first-round RT-PCR of the TCR CDR3. TCRdb analysed the multiplex PCR reads with MiXCR anew, one entry per CDR3 protein. The repertoire holds 380,000 or so distinct CDR3 sequences, with roughly 13% as singletons. Sequenced sample: blood. All receptors come from a man aged 30 to 39 with Graves' hyperthyroidism that later progressed to Graves' ophthalmopathy.

This clonotype was seen repeatedly, ten times or more. The chain uses TRBV20-1 and TRBJ2-2; D perhaps matches TRBD1 (6 bases). Germline lookup yields CDR1 DFQATT and CDR2 SNEGSKA (reference sequence). Trimming removed 0 bases from V and 3 bases from J, with 11 bases in between. There are 15 residues in the CDR3. CDR3 residues: CSARDRTGHTGELFF. The CDR3 region has the DNA TGCAGTGCTAGAGACCGAACAGGGCACACCGGGGAGCTGTTTTTT.

This clonotype turned up a few times. This chain connects TRBV2 to TRBJ1-3, with D perhaps TRBD1 (5 bases). In germline, CDR1 is SNHLY, CDR2 FYNNEI. The CDR3 consists of 13 residues. The V and J ends lost 6 bases and 4 bases respectively, with 10 bases between them. CDR3: CASSGAEGNTIYF. In DNA, the CDR3 is TGTGCCAGCAGCGGGGCAGAAGGAAACACCATATATTTT.

This clonotype was detected ten times or more. The chain has TRBV14 and TRBJ1-3, with a weak D call TRBD1 (5 bases). This CDR3 has 15 residues. CDR1 and CDR2 from the germline V gene are SGHDN and FVKESK. V shed 5 bases and J shed 0 bases, with 11 bases lying between them. Here the CDR3 reads CASSAGRSSGNTIYF. In DNA form, the CDR3 reads TGTGCCAGCAGCGCGGGACGGAGCTCTGGAAACACCATATATTTT.

The chain has TRBV4-1 and TRBJ2-3; 8 nucleotides align to TRBD2. After removal of 4 bases from V and 0 bases from J, the junction contained 9 bases not matched to a gene. Germline V gene lookup returns CDR1 MGHRA and CDR2 YSYEKL. This CDR3 is 17 amino acids long. The CDR3 here is CASSPRGSGESTDTQYF. The CDR3 DNA follows: TGCGCCAGCAGCCCCCGCGGTAGCGGGGAGAGCACAGATACGCAGTATTTT.

A word on this clonotype: It may be a read error: a sequence one base away is much more abundant. V gene TRBV6-5 combines with J gene TRBJ1-5, with a tentative D call TRBD1 (5 bases). CDR1 MNHEY and CDR2 SVGAGI come from the germline V gene. The CDR3 covers 14 residues. CDR3 bases: TGTGCCAGCGGTTACGGGGGACGGAGTCAGCCCCAGCATTTT. Its protein is CASGYGGRSQPQHF.

The DNA of the CDR3 is TGCGCCAGCAGCCACGCCTGGACAGGGACATTTAGCAATCAGCCCCAGCATTTT. Translated: CASSHAWTGTFSNQPQHF. This chain joins TRBV4-1 and TRBJ1-5; TRBD1 agrees at 8 bases. With V trimmed by 3 bases and J by 0 bases, 10 bases remained unmatched. Germline CDR1 is MGHRA and CDR2 is YSYEKL. CDR3 size: 18 residues.

This clonotype came up a few times. The V and J genes are TRBV20-1 and TRBJ1-3; D unresolved. Trimming cost V 1 base and J 0 bases, with 10 bases left between them. The CDR3 contains 15 residues. Germline CDR1 is DFQATT and CDR2 is SNEGSKA (reference sequence). The CDR3 DNA sequence: TGCAGTGCTAGAGTCGGCCGCAGCTCTGGAAACACCATATATTTT. This encodes CSARVGRSSGNTIYF.

This clonotype turned up a few times. The gene calls are TRBV28 and TRBJ2-7; 7 positions agree with TRBD2. V gave up 5 bases and J gave up 2 bases; unmatched junction bases: 6. Germline values: CDR1 MDHEN, CDR2 SYDVKM. The CDR3 covers 14 residues. The CDR3 loop reads CASSPRTSPYEQYF. CDR3 nucleotides: TGTGCCAGCAGTCCCCGGACTAGTCCCTACGAGCAGTACTTC.

The chain joins TRBV6-4 to TRBJ1-4; D not certain. V dropped 0 bases and J dropped 0 bases, with 14 bases sitting between them. The CDR3 loop spans 18 amino acids. Germline loops: CDR1 MRHNA, CDR2 SNTAGT. The CDR3 DNA is TGTGCCAGCAGTGACTCGATAGGTGGTGGTGCAACTAATGAAAAACTGTTTTTT. Protein product: CASSDSIGGGATNEKLFF.

This clonotype has a count of ten or more. DNA for the CDR3: TGTGCCAGCTCACCACGGACCTACAATGAGCAGTTCTTC. Its translation is CASSPRTYNEQFF. The chain couples TRBV18 to TRBJ2-1; D gene ambiguous. The CDR3 length is 13 residues. The germline V gene encodes CDR1 KGHSH and CDR2 LQKENI. Trimming took off 1 base at V and 2 bases at J, with 3 bases between the two ends.

This clonotype was counted many times. J is TRBJ1-2 and V is TRBV6-5, with 8 bases matching TRBD1. V trimming: 2 bases; J trimming: 5 bases; junction bases outside the gene matches: 16. The germline V gene has CDR1 MNHEY and CDR2 SVGAGI. The CDR3 runs 18 residues. CDR3 amino acids: CASSYTSGQALPPYGYTF. The CDR3 DNA sequence: TGTGCCAGCAGTTACACCTCGGGACAGGCCCTCCCTCCGTATGGCTACACCTTC.

The rearrangement joins TRBV7-6 to TRBJ2-3; 12 bases line up with TRBD2. With V trimmed by 1 base and J by 2 bases, 7 bases remained unmatched. Germline loops: CDR1 SGHVS, CDR2 FNYEAQ. The CDR3 loop spans 18 amino acids. The CDR3 reads CASSLGLAGADNTDTQYF. Here the CDR3 DNA reads TGTGCCAGCAGCTTAGGACTAGCGGGGGCCGACAACACAGATACGCAGTATTTT.

In this sample, this clonotype turned up many times. The gene calls are TRBV12-3 or TRBV12-4 and TRBJ1-2; D unresolved. Trimming pared 6 bases from V and 5 bases from J, leaving 16 bases between. The CDR3 has 14 residues. CDR3 sequence (DNA): TGTGCCAGCAGGCCCAGCAGGACTTTTTATGGCTACACCTTC. It specifies CASRPSRTFYGYTF.

This clonotype has a count of ten or more. This chain links TRBV11-2 with TRBJ2-5; TRBD1 is a possible D gene (6 bases). The V gene lost 1 base and the J gene lost 3 bases, with 9 bases spanning the gap. Per germline, CDR1 SGHAT and CDR2 FQNNGV. The CDR3 runs to 14 residues. The CDR3 region has the DNA TGTGCCAGCAGCTTAGGGGGGCGGGAAGAGACCCAGTACTTC. Encoded protein: CASSLGGREETQYF.

The V gene is TRBV6-1, the J gene TRBJ2-2, with D unclear. The germline CDR1 and CDR2 sequences are MNHNS and SASEGT. The CDR3 runs to 15 residues. Between the trimmed V and J ends, which lost 6 bases and 4 bases, there was a span of 15 bases. The CDR3 sequence is CASSLFYSSTGELFF. DNA of the CDR3: TGTGCCAGCAGCCTCTTCTACAGCTCCACCGGGGAGCTGTTTTTT.

The chain has TRBV7-9 and TRBJ2-1; TRBD2 matches at 9 bases. V shed 1 base and J 3 bases; nucleotides not matched to a gene: 4. Germline V lookup: CDR1 SEHNR, CDR2 FQNEAQ (reference sequence). CDR3 length: 16 residues. This CDR3 is CASSLVLAGNYNEQFF. The CDR3 region has the DNA TGTGCCAGCAGCTTAGTTCTAGCGGGGAACTACAATGAGCAGTTCTTC.

The table lists this clonotype with many counts. This sequence joins TRBV6-1 and TRBJ2-2; D tentatively reads TRBD1 or TRBD2 (6 bases each). The germline gives CDR1 MNHNS, CDR2 SASEGT. Between the trimmed V and J ends, which lost 6 bases and 4 bases, there was a span of 18 bases. The CDR3 loop spans 16 amino acids. The CDR3 nucleotides are TGTGCCAGCAGGACCCCTAGAGGGGGGAGCACCGGGGAGCTGTTTTTT. This codes for CASRTPRGGSTGELFF.

This clonotype appeared a few times. Possible read error: a much larger clone is one base away. The V and J genes are TRBV28 and TRBJ2-1; a weak D match, TRBD2 (7 bases). CDR1 is MDHEN, CDR2 SYDVKM, per germline. The CDR3 extends over 16 amino acids. The CDR3 DNA is TGTGCCTGCAGTTTTCCCCTGGGAGGGGGACCGGTTGAGCAGTTCTTC. Translated, it gives CACSFPLGGGPVEQFF.

This clonotype showed up just a few times. One end of the junction is discordant with germline, which a read error may explain. The rearrangement uses TRBV11-2 and TRBJ1-1, with 8 bases lining up with TRBD1. The CDR3 loop spans 14 amino acids. Germline V gene data show CDR1 as SGHAT and CDR2 as FQNNGV. The CDR3 nucleotides read TGTGCCAGCAGCTCAGCGGGGACAGGCTCGTTGGGAATCTTT. Residues: CASSSAGTGSLGIF.

This clonotype was found many times. The CDR3 sequence is CAISEQGKGYEQYF. The CDR3 nucleotides read TGTGCCATCAGTGAGCAGGGGAAGGGCTACGAGCAGTACTTC. This sequence joins TRBV10-3 and TRBJ2-7; D might be TRBD1 (6 bases). The CDR3 has 14 residues. Between the trimmed V and J ends, which lost 2 bases and 3 bases, there was a span of 11 bases. Germline V gene sequence: CDR1 ENHRY, CDR2 SYGVKD.